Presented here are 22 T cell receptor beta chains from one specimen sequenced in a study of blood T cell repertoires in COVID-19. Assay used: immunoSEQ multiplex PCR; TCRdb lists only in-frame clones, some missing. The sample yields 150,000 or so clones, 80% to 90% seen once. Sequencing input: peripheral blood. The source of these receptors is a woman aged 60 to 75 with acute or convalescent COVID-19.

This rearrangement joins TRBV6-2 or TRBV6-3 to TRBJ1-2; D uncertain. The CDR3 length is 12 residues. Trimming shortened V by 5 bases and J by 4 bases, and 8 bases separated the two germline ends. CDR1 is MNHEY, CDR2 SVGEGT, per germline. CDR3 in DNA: TGTGCCAGCAGTAAGAGAGGCTATGGCTACACCTTC. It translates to CASSKRGYGYTF.

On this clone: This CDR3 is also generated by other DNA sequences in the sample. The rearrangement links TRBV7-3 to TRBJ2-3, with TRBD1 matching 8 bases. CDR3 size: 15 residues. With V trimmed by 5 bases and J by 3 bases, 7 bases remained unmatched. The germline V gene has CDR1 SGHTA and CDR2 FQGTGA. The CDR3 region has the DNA TGTGCCAGCAGCCTCGACAGGGGTAAAACAGATACGCAGTATTTT. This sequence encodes CASSLDRGKTDTQYF.

The CDR3 region has the DNA TGTGCCAGCAGCGGGATACAGGGTTCGAGTCTCTACGAGCAGTACTTC. It yields the protein CASSGIQGSSLYEQYF. The chain uses TRBV7-9 and TRBJ2-7, with TRBD1 as a possible D gene (6 bases). The germline V and J ends were trimmed by 5 bases and 3 bases, with 20 bases remaining between them. This CDR3 comprises 16 residues. Germline CDR1 is SEHNR and CDR2 is FQNEAQ (reference sequence).

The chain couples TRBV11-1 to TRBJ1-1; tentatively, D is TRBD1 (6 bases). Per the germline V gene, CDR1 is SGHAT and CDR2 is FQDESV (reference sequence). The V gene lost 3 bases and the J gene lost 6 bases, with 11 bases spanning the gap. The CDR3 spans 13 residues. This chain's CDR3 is CASSLTGGAEAFF. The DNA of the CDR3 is TGTGCCAGCAGCTTGACAGGCGGCGCTGAAGCTTTCTTT.

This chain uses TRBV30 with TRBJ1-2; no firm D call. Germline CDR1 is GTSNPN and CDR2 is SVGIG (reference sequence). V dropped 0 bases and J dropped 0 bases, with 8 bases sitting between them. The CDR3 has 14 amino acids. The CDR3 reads CAWSVPGANYGYTF. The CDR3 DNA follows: TGTGCCTGGAGTGTACCAGGCGCTAACTATGGCTACACCTTC.

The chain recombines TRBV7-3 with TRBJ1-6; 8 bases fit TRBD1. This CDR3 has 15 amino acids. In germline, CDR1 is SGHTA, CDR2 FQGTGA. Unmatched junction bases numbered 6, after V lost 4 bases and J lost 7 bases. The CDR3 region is CASSYGQGVNSPLHF. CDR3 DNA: TGTGCCAGCAGCTACGGACAGGGTGTCAATTCACCCCTCCACTTT.

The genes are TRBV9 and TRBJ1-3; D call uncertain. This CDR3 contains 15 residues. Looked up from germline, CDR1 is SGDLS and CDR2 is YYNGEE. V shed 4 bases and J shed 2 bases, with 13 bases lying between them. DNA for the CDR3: TGTGCCAGCAGCCTCCAGGAGGGCGCTGGAAACACCATATATTTT. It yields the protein CASSLQEGAGNTIYF.

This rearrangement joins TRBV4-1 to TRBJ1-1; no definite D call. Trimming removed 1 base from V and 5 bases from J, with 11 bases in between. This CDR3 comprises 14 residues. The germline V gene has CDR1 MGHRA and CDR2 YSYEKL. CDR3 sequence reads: CASSQGTAGTEAFF. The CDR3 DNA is TGCGCCAGCAGCCAAGGAACAGCGGGTACTGAAGCTTTCTTT.

The CDR3: CASSLDRLRSGYTF. In nucleotides, the CDR3 is TGTGCCAGCAGCCTGGACAGGTTACGAAGTGGCTACACCTTC. The chain uses TRBV3-1 (or the pseudogene TRBV3-2) and TRBJ1-2; TRBD1 matches 7 bases. The CDR3 loop spans 14 amino acids. The V and J ends lost 4 bases and 7 bases, in that order; junction bases with no gene match: 9. The germline CDR1 and CDR2 sequences are LGHDT and YNNKEL (reference sequence).

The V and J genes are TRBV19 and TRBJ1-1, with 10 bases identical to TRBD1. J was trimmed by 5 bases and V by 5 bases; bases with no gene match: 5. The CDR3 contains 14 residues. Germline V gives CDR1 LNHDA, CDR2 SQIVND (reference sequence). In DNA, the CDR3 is TGTGCCAGTAGTCCGGACAGGGGGGCGACTGAAGCTTTCTTT. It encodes CASSPDRGATEAFF. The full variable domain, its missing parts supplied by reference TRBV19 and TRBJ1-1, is DGGITQSPKYLFRKEGQNVTLSCEQNLNHDAMYWYRQDPGQGLRLIYYSQIVNDFQKGDIAEGYSVSREKKESFPLTVTSAQKNPTAFYLCASSPDRGATEAFFGQGTRLTVV.

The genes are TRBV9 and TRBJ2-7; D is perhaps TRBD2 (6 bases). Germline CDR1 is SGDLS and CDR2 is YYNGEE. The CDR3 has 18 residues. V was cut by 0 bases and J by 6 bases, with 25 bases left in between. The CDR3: CASSVDGGDRSERAEQYF. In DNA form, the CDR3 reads TGTGCCAGCAGCGTAGATGGTGGAGATCGATCGGAGCGGGCCGAGCAGTACTTC.

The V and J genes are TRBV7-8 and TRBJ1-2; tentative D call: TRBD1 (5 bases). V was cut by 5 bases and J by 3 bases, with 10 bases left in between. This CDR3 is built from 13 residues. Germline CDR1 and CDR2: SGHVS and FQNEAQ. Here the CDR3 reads CASSEQDYYGYTF. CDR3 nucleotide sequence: TGTGCCAGCAGCGAACAGGATTACTATGGCTACACCTTC.

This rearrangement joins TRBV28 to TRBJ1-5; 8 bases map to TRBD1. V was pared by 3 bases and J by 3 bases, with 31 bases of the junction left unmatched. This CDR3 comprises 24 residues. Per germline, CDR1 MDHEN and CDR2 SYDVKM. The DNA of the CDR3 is TGTGCCAGCAGTTTTGGTATATCATGGACAGGGACCGCTCAATCTAGGGGGCTCAATCAGCCCCAGCATTTT. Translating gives CASSFGISWTGTAQSRGLNQPQHF.

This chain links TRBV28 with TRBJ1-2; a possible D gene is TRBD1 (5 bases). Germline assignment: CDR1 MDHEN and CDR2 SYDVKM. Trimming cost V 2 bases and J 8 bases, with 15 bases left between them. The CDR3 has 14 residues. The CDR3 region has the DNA TGTGCCAGCAGTTTAGAGGACACCTCTAAGGGCTACACCTTC. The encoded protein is CASSLEDTSKGYTF.

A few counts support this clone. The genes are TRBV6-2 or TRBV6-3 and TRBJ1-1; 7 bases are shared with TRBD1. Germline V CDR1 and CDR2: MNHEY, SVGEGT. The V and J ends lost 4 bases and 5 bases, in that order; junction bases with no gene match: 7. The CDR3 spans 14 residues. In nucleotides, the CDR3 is TGTGCCAGCAGTTCCGGGACAGAAAGTACTGAAGCTTTCTTT. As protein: CASSSGTESTEAFF.

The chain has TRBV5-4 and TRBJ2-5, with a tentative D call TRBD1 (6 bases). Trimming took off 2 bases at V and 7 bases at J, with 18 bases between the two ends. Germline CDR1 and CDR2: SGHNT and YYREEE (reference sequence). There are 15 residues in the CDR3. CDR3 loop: CASSLTGPSQGTQYF. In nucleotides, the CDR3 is TGTGCCAGCAGCTTAACAGGGCCCTCACAGGGGACCCAGTACTTC.

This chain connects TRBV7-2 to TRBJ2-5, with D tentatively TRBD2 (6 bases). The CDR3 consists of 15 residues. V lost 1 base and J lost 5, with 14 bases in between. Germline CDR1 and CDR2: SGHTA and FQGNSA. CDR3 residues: CASSLVGGIRETQYF. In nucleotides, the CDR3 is TGTGCCAGCAGCTTAGTCGGGGGAATCCGGGAGACCCAGTACTTC.

The CDR3 region is CASSVGPRQGSAEAFF. The CDR3 DNA is TGTGCCAGCAGCGTAGGCCCTCGACAGGGATCCGCTGAAGCTTTCTTT. The chain combines TRBV9 with TRBJ1-1, with 7 bases that match TRBD1. With V trimmed by 0 bases and J by 6 bases, 11 bases remained unmatched. Germline V CDR1 and CDR2: SGDLS, YYNGEE. CDR3 size: 16 residues.

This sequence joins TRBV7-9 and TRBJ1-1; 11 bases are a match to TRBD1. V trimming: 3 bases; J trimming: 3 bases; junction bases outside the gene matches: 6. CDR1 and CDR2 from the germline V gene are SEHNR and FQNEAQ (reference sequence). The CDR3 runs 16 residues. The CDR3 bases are TGTGCCAGCAGCTTCAATCGGGACAGGGGGTACACTGAAGCTTTCTTT. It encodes CASSFNRDRGYTEAFF.

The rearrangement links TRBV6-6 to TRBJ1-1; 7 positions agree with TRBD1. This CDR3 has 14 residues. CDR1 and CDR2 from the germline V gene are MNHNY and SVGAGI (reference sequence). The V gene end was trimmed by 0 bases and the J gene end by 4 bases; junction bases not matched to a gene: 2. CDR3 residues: CASSYSQGSTEAFF. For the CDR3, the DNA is TGTGCCAGCAGTTACTCACAGGGGAGCACTGAAGCTTTCTTT.

The CDR3 DNA reads as TGTGCCAGCAGCTCCTCTAGCGGGGGGGCCCCAGATACGCAGTATTTT. Residues: CASSSSSGGAPDTQYF. The chain joins TRBV7-3 to TRBJ2-3; 12 positions agree with TRBD2. The CDR3 covers 16 residues. With 4 bases clipped from V and 4 bases from J, the junction kept 6 bases outside the gene matches. CDR1 is SGHTA and CDR2 is FQGTGA in the germline V gene.

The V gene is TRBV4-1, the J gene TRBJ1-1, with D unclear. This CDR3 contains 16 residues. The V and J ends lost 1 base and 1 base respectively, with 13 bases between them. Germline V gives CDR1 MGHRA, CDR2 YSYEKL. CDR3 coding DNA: TGCGCCAGCAGCCAAGGGCGGGTTAGAGAGAACACTGAAGCTTTCTTT. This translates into CASSQGRVRENTEAFF.